This T cell receptor (beta chain) was retrieved from a study of cytomegalovirus exposure and HLA in healthy donors. Primers: 60 Vbeta forward and 13 Jbeta reverse. TCRdb's table, derived via immunoSEQ multiplex PCR, lists solely in-frame clones and lacks some. Among 150,000 to 200,000 clones listed, roughly 80% were seen once. From germline, CDR1 is MGHDK and CDR2 SYGVNS. The ends lost 1 base at V and 2 bases at J; junction bases unmatched: 8. This CDR3 is built from 17 residues. The chain is built from TRBV25-1 and TRBJ2-7; TRBD2 aligns across 10 bases. The source of this sequence is a male donor in good health and CMV-seropositive. The material sequenced was PBMCs. The CDR3 is CASSECPSGSWAYEQYF. The CDR3, as DNA: TGTGCCAGCAGTGAATGCCCTAGCGGGAGTTGGGCCTACGAGCAGTACTTC.